One sample yielded the 6 T cell receptor beta chains listed below, sequenced in a study of beta chain features in type 1 diabetes. Which antigens these TCRs recognize remains unknown. Whole-study findings and limits: Shorter TCRB CDR3s, moderately but significantly so, marked every one of the four CD4+ subsets in Type 1 diabetes patients.

Reverse transcription of all isolated RNA meant that expressed TCRB transcripts were sequenced. Profiling relied on immunoSEQ multiplex PCR, and the TCRdb table lists in-frame clones only, not all of them. Of more than 95,000 clones in the sample, 25% to 35% were seen once. Sequencing was carried out using central memory CD4+ T cells from blood. The receptors derive from a woman between 18 and 30 years old with type 1 diabetes.

A few counts support this clone. This chain uses TRBV6-6 with TRBJ2-2; 7 nucleotides align to TRBD2. Germline CDR1 reads MNHNY; CDR2 reads SVGAGI (reference sequence). Trimming took 6 bases from V and 3 from J; bases not matched to a gene: 1. The CDR3 totals 13 residues. The CDR3 loop is CASSRGDTGELFF. The CDR3 DNA is TGTGCCAGCAGCCGGGGGGACACCGGGGAGCTGTTTTTT.

V and J are TRBV30 and TRBJ1-2; TRBD1 matches at 9 bases. Per the germline V gene, CDR1 is GTSNPN and CDR2 is SVGIG (reference sequence). This CDR3 comprises 14 residues. With 4 bases clipped from V and 5 bases from J, the junction kept 8 bases outside the gene matches. The CDR3 region is CAWNHPGQGYGYTF. The CDR3 nucleotides are TGTGCCTGGAACCACCCGGGACAGGGTTATGGCTACACCTTC. Full variable domain (rest looked up from reference TRBV30 and TRBJ1-2): SQTIHQWPATLVQPVGSPLSLECTVEGTSNPNLYWYRQAAGRGLQLLFYSVGIGQISSEVPQNLSASRPQDRQFILSSKKLLLSDSGFYLCAWNHPGQGYGYTFGSGTRLTVV.

This chain connects TRBV5-5 to TRBJ2-6; 8 nucleotides line up with TRBD1. The V gene's germline CDR1 is SGHKS and CDR2 YYEKEE (reference sequence). After removal of 2 bases from V and 4 bases from J, the junction contained 5 bases not matched to a gene. This CDR3 is built from 16 residues. The CDR3 region is CASSLSTGEGANVLTF. CDR3 nucleotide sequence: TGTGCCAGCAGCTTATCGACAGGGGAAGGGGCCAACGTCCTGACTTTC.

V and J are TRBV19 and TRBJ2-5; D is uncertain. V lost 4 bases to trimming and J lost 2 bases, with 14 bases between them. The CDR3 has 15 amino acids. In germline, CDR1 is LNHDA, CDR2 SQIVND (reference sequence). The CDR3 DNA is TGTGCCAGTAGTACCGGCCTTAAGCGACAAGAGACCCAGTACTTC. Protein product: CASSTGLKRQETQYF.

The chain carries TRBV7-2 and TRBJ1-4, with 8 bases that match TRBD1. Per germline, CDR1 SGHTA and CDR2 FQGNSA. The CDR3 has 16 residues. J was trimmed by 2 bases and V by 4 bases; bases with no gene match: 6. Here the CDR3 DNA reads TGTGCCAGCAGCTACGGGACAGGCACCACTAATGAAAAACTGTTTTTT. Amino acid sequence: CASSYGTGTTNEKLFF.

V usage is TRBV28 and J usage is TRBJ2-3; 7 bases match TRBD2. Germline V gives CDR1 MDHEN, CDR2 SYDVKM. Unmatched junction bases numbered 15, after V lost 7 bases and J lost 2 bases. The CDR3 length is 17 residues. The CDR3: CASIASGLAENTDTQYF. The CDR3 coding sequence is TGTGCCAGCATCGCCTCGGGTCTAGCGGAAAACACAGATACGCAGTATTTT.